The T cell receptor beta chain described here comes from a study of regulatory T cells in long-lasting Graves disease. The wider study: Positivity for TSH receptor antibodies plus over 5 years of antithyroid drugs meant persistent Graves' disease.

Library construction for TCR beta used iRepertoire HTBI primers and Arm-PCR of CDR3 regions. In the original processing: Segment identification across samples yielded 55 to 65 TRBV and 14 to 15 TRBJ segments. TCRdb reprocessed the multiplex PCR reads via MiXCR and lists one record per CDR3 protein. None of the V and J calls come from the authors' own analysis; TCRdb made them. This sample carries 500,000 to 700,000 distinct CDR3 sequences, around 30% of them seen once, and the ten largest clones take under 50%. Sample time point: persistent/refractory GD, antithyroid drugs over 5 years with positive TRAb. The TCR library was made from RNA that had been extracted from PBMCs in TRIzol. Sequences were derived from peripheral blood mononuclear cells (PBMCs), sampled when the disease was refractory, from a patient treated with antithyroid drugs. The origin of this receptor is a female donor with Graves disease.

This CDR3 is CASSLSLGRWPQHF. In DNA, the CDR3 is TGTGCCAGTAGCCTATCTTTAGGGCGGTGGCCCCAGCATTTT. The chain carries TRBV19 and TRBJ1-5; D uncertain. In germline, CDR1 is LNHDA, CDR2 SQIVND (reference sequence). The V end was cut by 6 bases, the J end by 9 bases, with 18 bases between. The CDR3 runs 14 residues. Together with reference TRBV19 and TRBJ1-5, the CDR3 gives the full variable domain: DGGITQSPKYLFRKEGQNVTLSCEQNLNHDAMYWYRQDPGQGLRLIYYSQIVNDFQKGDIAEGYSVSREKKESFPLTVTSAQKNPTAFYLCASSLSLGRWPQHFGDGTRLSIL.